These 12 T cell receptor beta chains were sequenced from one sample in a study of Graves' ophthalmopathy and Graves' hyperthyroidism. For repertoire sequencing, the TCR beta CDR3 regions were amplified from RNA transcripts. RT-PCR was first run with HTBI primers, then multiplex PCR in a second round. MiXCR was run by TCRdb on the multiplex PCR reads, yielding one entry per CDR3 protein. The sample lists 1 million to 1.3 million distinct CDR3 sequences, about two fifths occurring once. What was sequenced was peripheral blood or thyroid tissue (not recorded which). The receptors derive from an adult man with Graves' hyperthyroidism.

The V and J genes are TRBV7-2 and TRBJ2-5; 8 bases agree with TRBD1. This CDR3 is built from 14 residues. J lost 5 bases, V lost 8 bases, and 10 bases had no gene match. Per germline, CDR1 SGHTA and CDR2 FQGNSA. The CDR3 loop is CASLWAGGRETQYF. CDR3 coding DNA: TGTGCCAGCCTTTGGGCAGGGGGCAGGGAGACCCAGTACTTC.

The chain employs TRBV5-5 and TRBJ2-7; a weak D match, TRBD2 (6 bases). V was cut by 3 bases and J by 2 bases, with 12 bases left in between. The V gene's germline CDR1 is SGHKS and CDR2 YYEKEE (reference sequence). The CDR3 is 14 amino acids. The CDR3 region has the DNA TGTGCCAGCAGCTCAACTAGCAGAGCCTACGAGCAGTACTTC. Its protein is CASSSTSRAYEQYF.

CDR3 coding DNA: TGTGCCAGCAGCAAAGGACAGGGCGGGGGCACTGAAGCTTTCTTT. It is translated as CASSKGQGGGTEAFF. The rearrangement links TRBV9 to TRBJ1-1; 8 bases are a match to TRBD1. Germline V gene data show CDR1 as SGDLS and CDR2 as YYNGEE. The CDR3 is made up of 15 amino acids. The V gene end was trimmed by 4 bases and the J gene end by 4 bases; junction bases not matched to a gene: 9.

There are many counts of this clonotype. The chain combines TRBV12-3 or TRBV12-4 with TRBJ1-4; D call uncertain. With 8 bases removed from V and 1 base from J, the gap between germline ends came to 11 bases. This CDR3 has 14 amino acids. The CDR3 spells CASGQGLTNEKLFF. The CDR3 DNA reads as TGTGCCAGCGGCCAAGGTCTAACTAATGAAAAACTGTTTTTT.

The chain recombines TRBV6-2 or TRBV6-3 with TRBJ1-4, with D unclear. This CDR3 has 13 amino acids. Germline V gene sequence: CDR1 MNHEY, CDR2 SVGEGT. V dropped 8 bases and J dropped 8 bases, with 15 bases sitting between them. CDR3 residues: CASSGLIKEKLFF. The CDR3 DNA reads as TGTGCCAGCTCGGGATTAATTAAGGAAAAACTGTTTTTT.

This clonotype was detected ten times or more. This chain uses TRBV2 with TRBJ1-2, with 9 bases fitting TRBD1. The V gene's germline CDR1 is SNHLY and CDR2 FYNNEI. This CDR3 region has 14 residues. V gave up 8 bases and J gave up 8 bases; unmatched junction bases: 12. CDR3 residues: CASHAGQGILGYTF. The CDR3 nucleotides read TGTGCCAGCCATGCGGGACAGGGTATTTTGGGCTACACCTTC.

The table lists this clonotype with many counts. The rearrangement links TRBV15 to TRBJ1-2; D not certain. Germline V lookup: CDR1 LNHNV, CDR2 YYDKDF (reference sequence). Trimming left V 3 bases short and J 8 bases short, with 16 bases between. The CDR3 contains 14 residues. The CDR3: CATSSGFAAGGYTF. DNA of the CDR3: TGTGCCACCAGCAGTGGATTCGCCGCGGGGGGCTACACCTTC.

This clonotype was counted many times. The CDR3 loop is CSASGHQPQYF. In DNA form, the CDR3 reads TGCAGTGCCAGCGGGCACCAACCCCAGTACTTC. V gene TRBV20-1 combines with J gene TRBJ2-5; tentatively, D is TRBD2 (6 bases). Trimming took 6 bases from V and 9 from J, leaving 14 bases between them. The CDR3 extends over 11 amino acids. From germline, CDR1 is DFQATT and CDR2 SNEGSKA (reference sequence).

Regarding this clonotype: A much larger clone differs from this one at a single base, so this may be a read error. The CDR3 sequence is CASSLVSRGVRNTEASF. For the CDR3, the DNA is TGTGCCAGCAGCTTAGTTAGTAGGGGGGTGAGGAACACTGAAGCTTCCTTT. V gene TRBV7-6 combines with J gene TRBJ1-1; D is perhaps TRBD1 (6 bases). The CDR3 is 17 residues long. Germline V gives CDR1 SGHVS, CDR2 FNYEAQ.

This clonotype came up a few times. This chain joins TRBV7-9 and TRBJ2-7; D may match TRBD1 or TRBD2 (5 bases each). With 6 bases removed from V and 1 base from J, the gap between germline ends came to 13 bases. The CDR3 totals 14 residues. CDR1 SEHNR and CDR2 FQNEAQ come from the germline V gene (reference sequence). This CDR3 reads CASSYGAESYEQYF. The CDR3 bases are TGTGCCAGCAGTTACGGGGCAGAATCCTACGAGCAGTACTTC. Looking up the rest from reference TRBV7-9 and TRBJ2-7 gives the full variable domain: DTGVSQNPRHKITKRGQNVTFRCDPISEHNRLYWYRQTLGQGPEFLTYFQNEAQLEKSRLLSDRFSAERPKGSFSTLEIQRTEQGDSAMYLCASSYGAESYEQYFGPGTRLTVT.

This clonotype showed up just a few times. CDR3 region: CASSPTGTGGMSYTF. DNA of the CDR3: TGTGCCAGCTCTCCAACCGGGACAGGGGGTATGAGCTACACCTTC. The chain joins TRBV7-8 to TRBJ1-2; 11 nucleotides agree with TRBD1. The V gene end was trimmed by 8 bases and the J gene end by 9 bases; junction bases not matched to a gene: 14. This CDR3 is built from 15 residues. Germline values: CDR1 SGHVS, CDR2 FQNEAQ.

This clonotype was recorded a few times. The chain links TRBV15 to TRBJ1-2; the match to TRBD1 covers 11 bases. CDR1 is LNHNV and CDR2 is YYDKDF in the germline V gene (reference sequence). V shed 1 base and J 6 bases; nucleotides not matched to a gene: 7. The CDR3 sequence is 16 residues long. The CDR3 DNA sequence: TGTGCCACCAGCAGAGGATCGGGACAGGGGGTTGATGGCTACACCTTC. Its protein is CATSRGSGQGVDGYTF.